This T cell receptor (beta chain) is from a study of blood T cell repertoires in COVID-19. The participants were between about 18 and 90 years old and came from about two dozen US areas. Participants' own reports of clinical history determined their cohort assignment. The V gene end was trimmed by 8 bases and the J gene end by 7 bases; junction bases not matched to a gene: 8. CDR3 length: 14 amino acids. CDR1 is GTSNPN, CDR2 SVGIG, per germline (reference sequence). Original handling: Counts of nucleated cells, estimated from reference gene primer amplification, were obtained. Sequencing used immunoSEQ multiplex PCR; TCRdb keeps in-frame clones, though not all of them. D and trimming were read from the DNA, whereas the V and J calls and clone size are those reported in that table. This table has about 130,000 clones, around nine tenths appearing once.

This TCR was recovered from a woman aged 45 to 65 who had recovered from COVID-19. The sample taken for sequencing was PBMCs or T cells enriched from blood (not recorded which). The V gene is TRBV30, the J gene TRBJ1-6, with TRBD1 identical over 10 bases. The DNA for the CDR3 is TGTGCCGGATCCGGGACAGGGGTAAATTCACCCCTCCACTTT. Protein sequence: CAGSGTGVNSPLHF.